These 18 T cell receptor beta chains came from one sample sequenced in a study of OX40 agonist ivuxolimab in advanced cancers. Method: immunoSEQ multiplex PCR; TCRdb's copy keeps in-frame clones and lacks some. The table includes fewer than 95,000 clones, approximately 90% detected once. The sequencing used CD4+ or CD8+ T cells sorted from blood, collected in a trial of the OX40 agonist ivuxolimab. Receptors originate from an adult with an advanced solid tumor such as melanoma, head and neck, liver or kidney cancer.

This clone has just one count. This chain links TRBV27 with TRBJ2-1, with D perhaps TRBD1 (5 bases). Trimming pared 2 bases from V and 4 bases from J, leaving 18 bases between. This CDR3 has 17 amino acids. CDR1 is MNHEY and CDR2 is SMNVEV in the germline V gene (reference sequence). This CDR3 is CASSLGLPGIGYNEQFF. For the CDR3, the DNA is TGTGCCAGCAGTTTAGGGTTGCCAGGGATCGGGTACAATGAGCAGTTCTTC.

The V gene is TRBV4-1, the J gene TRBJ1-4, with no clear D. V lost 4 bases and J lost 8, with 17 bases in between. Germline CDR1 is MGHRA and CDR2 is YSYEKL. This CDR3 has 15 residues. The CDR3 DNA reads TGCGCCAGCAGCCCTAAGGCGCCCTCAATGGAAAAACTGTTTTTT. Translating gives CASSPKAPSMEKLFF.

V and J are TRBV7-9 and TRBJ2-7; 10 bases line up with TRBD2. CDR1 and CDR2 from the germline V gene are SEHNR and FQNEAQ (reference sequence). J was trimmed by 3 bases and V by 5 bases; bases with no gene match: 7. This CDR3 has 15 amino acids. The chain's CDR3 is CASSGGTSVFYEQYF. CDR3 sequence (DNA): TGTGCCAGCAGCGGCGGGACTAGCGTTTTCTACGAGCAGTACTTC.

This chain links TRBV5-1 with TRBJ2-5, with 8 nucleotides matching TRBD1. V trimming: 0 bases; J trimming: 2 bases; junction bases outside the gene matches: 3. The germline V gene encodes CDR1 SGHRS and CDR2 YFSETQ. The CDR3 covers 15 residues. The CDR3 DNA follows: TGCGCCAGCAGCTTGGGAGGGACAGGACAAGAGACCCAGTACTTC. Translated, it gives CASSLGGTGQETQYF.

This chain joins TRBV11-3 and TRBJ2-3; 11 bases line up with TRBD2. This CDR3 is 16 amino acids long. Germline V CDR1 and CDR2: SGHNT, YENEEA. The V and J ends lost 5 bases and 2 bases, in that order; junction bases with no gene match: 6. The CDR3 DNA sequence: TGTGCCAGCAGCACCGGGACTAGCGGACTCACAGATACGCAGTATTTT. Protein: CASSTGTSGLTDTQYF.

This clone came up once. This chain connects TRBV11-3 to TRBJ1-1, with a tentative D call TRBD1 (6 bases). Trimming cost V 4 bases and J 4 bases, with 10 bases left between them. CDR1 and CDR2 (germline): SGHNT, YENEEA. The CDR3 has 13 residues. The CDR3 is CASSWGRGTEAFF. The DNA of the CDR3 is TGTGCCAGCAGCTGGGGGCGGGGCACTGAAGCTTTCTTT.

This chain connects TRBV18 to TRBJ2-7; D uncertain. CDR1 and CDR2 from the germline V gene are KGHSH and LQKENI. The CDR3 runs to 11 residues. V was clipped by 4 bases and J by 8 bases, with 9 bases between them. This chain's CDR3 is CASSQYSQQYF. The DNA of the CDR3 is TGTGCCAGCTCACAATACTCCCAGCAGTACTTC.

The chain couples TRBV9 to TRBJ1-6; D not certain. Germline lookup yields CDR1 SGDLS and CDR2 YYNGEE. Trimming took 1 base from V and 5 from J, leaving 10 bases between them. There are 15 residues in the CDR3. The CDR3 DNA reads TGTGCCAGCAGCGTATTTGCCAGGAATAATTCACCCCTCCACTTT. This translates into CASSVFARNNSPLHF.

This chain links TRBV28 with TRBJ1-5; 9 nucleotides agree with TRBD1. CDR3 size: 16 residues. V lost 5 bases to trimming and J lost 1 base; unmatched junction nucleotides: 6. From germline, CDR1 is MDHEN and CDR2 SYDVKM. CDR3: CASSDPTGGSNQPQHF. DNA for the CDR3: TGTGCCAGCAGTGACCCGACAGGGGGAAGCAATCAGCCCCAGCATTTT.

The DNA for the CDR3 is TGTGCCAGCAGCCCAACTAGTTACGAGACCCAGTACTTC. Amino acid sequence: CASSPTSYETQYF. The chain carries TRBV7-2 and TRBJ2-5, with a weak D call TRBD2 (5 bases). This CDR3 has 13 amino acids. Trimming cost V 5 bases and J 5 bases, with 12 bases left between them. Germline assignment: CDR1 SGHTA and CDR2 FQGNSA.

This chain links TRBV11-2 with TRBJ2-6, with D uncertain. Looked up from germline, CDR1 is SGHAT and CDR2 is FQNNGV. The CDR3 totals 14 residues. V was shortened by 3 bases and J by 2 bases, with 5 bases between the two germline ends. The CDR3 bases are TGTGCCAGCAGCTTTGAAACTGGGGCCAACGTCCTGACTTTC. It specifies CASSFETGANVLTF.

This clone showed up just a few times. This chain links TRBV4-2 with TRBJ2-3; D may be TRBD2 (6 bases). This CDR3 contains 14 residues. Per germline, CDR1 LGHNA and CDR2 YNFKEQ. The germline V and J ends were trimmed by 0 bases and 10 bases, with 14 bases remaining between them. CDR3 region: CASSQDLATRSQYF. DNA for the CDR3: TGTGCCAGCAGCCAAGATCTAGCGACTCGGTCGCAGTATTTT.

The J gene is TRBJ1-2, the V gene TRBV5-4; D remains ambiguous. CDR1 and CDR2 from the germline V gene are SGHNT and YYREEE (reference sequence). This CDR3 spans 13 amino acids. Trimming removed 4 bases at V and 5 bases at J, with 12 bases between. The CDR3 loop reads CASSPETGYGYTF. The CDR3 DNA is TGTGCCAGCAGCCCGGAGACGGGGTATGGCTACACCTTC. Supplemented by reference TRBV5-4 and TRBJ1-2, the full variable domain reads ETGVTQSPTHLIKTRGQQVTLRCSSQSGHNTVSWYQQALGQGPQFIFQYYREEENGRGNFPPRFSGLQFPNYSSELNVNALELDDSALYLCASSPETGYGYTFGSGTRLTVV.

The gene calls are TRBV6-1 and TRBJ2-5, with D perhaps TRBD1 (6 bases). The CDR3 sequence is 14 residues long. Germline V gene data show CDR1 as MNHNS and CDR2 as SASEGT. V was cut by 2 bases and J by 5 bases, with 12 bases left in between. The CDR3 region has the DNA TGTGCCAGCAGTGAATCCACAGGGTACGAGACCCAGTACTTC. It encodes CASSESTGYETQYF.

This rearrangement joins TRBV6-1 to TRBJ2-3, with 12 bases fitting TRBD2. The germline V gene encodes CDR1 MNHNS and CDR2 SASEGT. The CDR3 extends over 16 amino acids. The ends lost 3 bases at V and 3 bases at J; junction bases unmatched: 4. CDR3 sequence reads: CASSEGLAGGTDTQYF. The CDR3 coding sequence is TGTGCCAGCAGTGAGGGACTAGCGGGTGGGACAGATACGCAGTATTTT.

This chain links TRBV6-5 with TRBJ1-1; possibly TRBD1 for D (5 bases). CDR3 length: 14 amino acids. CDR1 MNHEY and CDR2 SVGAGI come from the germline V gene. Trimming stripped 4 bases from V and 1 base from J, with 10 bases between. CDR3 DNA sequence: TGTGCCAGCAGTTTGGGGCAGCAGAACACTGAAGCTTTCTTT. Amino acid sequence: CASSLGQQNTEAFF.

The chain carries TRBV9 and TRBJ2-2; D could derive from TRBD1 or TRBD2 (6 bases each). V lost 4 bases and J lost 4, with 14 bases in between. The CDR3 runs to 15 residues. CDR1 and CDR2 (germline): SGDLS, YYNGEE. CDR3 nucleotide sequence: TGTGCCAGCAGCCTCTGGGGGGCGGGCACCGGGGAGCTGTTTTTT. It translates to CASSLWGAGTGELFF.

V and J are TRBV30 and TRBJ2-3; a possible D gene is TRBD2 (6 bases). In germline, CDR1 is GTSNPN, CDR2 SVGIG (reference sequence). The CDR3 loop spans 12 amino acids. Trimming took off 3 bases at V and 4 bases at J, with 8 bases between the two ends. The CDR3 coding sequence is TGTGCCTGGAGGGGCGGGGCAGATACGCAGTATTTT. This translates into CAWRGGADTQYF.